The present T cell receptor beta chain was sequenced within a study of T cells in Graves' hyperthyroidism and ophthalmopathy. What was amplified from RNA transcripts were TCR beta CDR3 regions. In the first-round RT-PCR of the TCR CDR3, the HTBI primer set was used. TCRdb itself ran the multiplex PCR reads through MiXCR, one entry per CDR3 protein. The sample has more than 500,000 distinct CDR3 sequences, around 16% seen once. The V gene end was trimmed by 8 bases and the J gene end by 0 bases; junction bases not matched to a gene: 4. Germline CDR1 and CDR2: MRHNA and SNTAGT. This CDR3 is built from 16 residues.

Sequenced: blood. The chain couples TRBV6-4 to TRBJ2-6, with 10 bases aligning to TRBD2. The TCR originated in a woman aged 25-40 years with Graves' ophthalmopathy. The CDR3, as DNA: TGTGCCAGCCGGACTAGCGGAGGCTCTGGGGCCAACGTCCTGACTTTC. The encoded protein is CASRTSGGSGANVLTF.